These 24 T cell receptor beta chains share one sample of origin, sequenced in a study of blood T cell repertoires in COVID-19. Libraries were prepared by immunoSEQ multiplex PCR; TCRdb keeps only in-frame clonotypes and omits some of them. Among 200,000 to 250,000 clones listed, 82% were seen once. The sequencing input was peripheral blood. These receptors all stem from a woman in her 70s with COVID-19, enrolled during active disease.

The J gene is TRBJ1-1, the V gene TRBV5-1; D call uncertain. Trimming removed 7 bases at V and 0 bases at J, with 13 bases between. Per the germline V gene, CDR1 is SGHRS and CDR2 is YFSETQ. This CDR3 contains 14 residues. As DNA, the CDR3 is TGCGCCAGCGCCGAAAGCCCAATGAACACTGAAGCTTTCTTT. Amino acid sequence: CASAESPMNTEAFF.

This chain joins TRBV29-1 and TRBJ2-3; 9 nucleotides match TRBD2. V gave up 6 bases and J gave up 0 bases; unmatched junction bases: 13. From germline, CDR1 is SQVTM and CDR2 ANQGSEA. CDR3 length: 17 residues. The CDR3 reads CSVAGTSTTPSTDTQYF. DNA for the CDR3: TGCAGCGTCGCCGGGACTAGCACCACCCCTAGCACAGATACGCAGTATTTT.

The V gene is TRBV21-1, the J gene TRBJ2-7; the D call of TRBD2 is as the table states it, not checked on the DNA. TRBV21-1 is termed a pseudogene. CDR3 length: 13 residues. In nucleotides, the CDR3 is TGTGCCAGCAGGAAAGCGGAGACGGACGAGCAGTACTTC. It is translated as CASRKAETDEQYF.

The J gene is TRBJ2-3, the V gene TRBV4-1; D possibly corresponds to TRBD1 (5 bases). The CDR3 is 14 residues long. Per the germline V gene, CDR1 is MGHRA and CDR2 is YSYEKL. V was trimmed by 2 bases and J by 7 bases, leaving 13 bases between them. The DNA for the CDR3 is TGCGCCAGCAGCCAAAGGACAACCGTGAATACGCAGTATTTT. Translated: CASSQRTTVNTQYF.

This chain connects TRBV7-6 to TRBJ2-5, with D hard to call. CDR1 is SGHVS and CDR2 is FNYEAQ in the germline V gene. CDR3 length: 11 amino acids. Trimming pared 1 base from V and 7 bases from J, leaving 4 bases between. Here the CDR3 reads CASSLDRTQYF. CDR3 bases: TGTGCCAGCAGCTTAGATCGGACCCAGTACTTC.

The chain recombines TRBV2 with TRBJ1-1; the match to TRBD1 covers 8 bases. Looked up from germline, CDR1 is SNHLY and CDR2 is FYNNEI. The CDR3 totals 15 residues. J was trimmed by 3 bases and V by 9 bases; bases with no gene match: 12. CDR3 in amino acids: CASNGQGRRDTEAFF. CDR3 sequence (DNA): TGTGCCAGTAACGGACAGGGTAGGAGGGACACTGAAGCTTTCTTT.

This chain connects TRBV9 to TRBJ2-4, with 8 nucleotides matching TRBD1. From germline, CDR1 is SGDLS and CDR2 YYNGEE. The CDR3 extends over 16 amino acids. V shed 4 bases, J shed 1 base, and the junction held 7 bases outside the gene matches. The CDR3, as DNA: TGTGCCAGCAGCATAGGAGGGGACAGGGCCAAAAACATTCAGTACTTC. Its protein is CASSIGGDRAKNIQYF.

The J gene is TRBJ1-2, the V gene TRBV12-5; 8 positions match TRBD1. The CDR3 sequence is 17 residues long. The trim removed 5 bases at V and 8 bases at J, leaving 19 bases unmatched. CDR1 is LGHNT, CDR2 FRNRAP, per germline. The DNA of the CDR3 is TGTGCTAGTGGTCTGAACTTGATGATGGACAGGGAAGTCGGCTACACCTTC. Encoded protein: CASGLNLMMDREVGYTF.

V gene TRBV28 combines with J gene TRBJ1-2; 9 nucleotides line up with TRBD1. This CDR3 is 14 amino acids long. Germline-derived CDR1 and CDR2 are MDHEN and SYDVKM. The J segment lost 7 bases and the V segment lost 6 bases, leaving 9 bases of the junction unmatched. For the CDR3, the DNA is TGTGCCAGCAGACCACAGGGGGCAGCGAGTGGCTACACCTTC. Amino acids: CASRPQGAASGYTF.

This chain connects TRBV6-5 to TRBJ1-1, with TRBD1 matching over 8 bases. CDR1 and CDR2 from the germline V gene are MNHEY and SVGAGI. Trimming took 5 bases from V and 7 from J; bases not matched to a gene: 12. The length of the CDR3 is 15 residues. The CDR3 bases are TGTGCCAGCAGTCTACCCTTACAGGGGGATGGTGAAGCTTTCTTT. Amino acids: CASSLPLQGDGEAFF.

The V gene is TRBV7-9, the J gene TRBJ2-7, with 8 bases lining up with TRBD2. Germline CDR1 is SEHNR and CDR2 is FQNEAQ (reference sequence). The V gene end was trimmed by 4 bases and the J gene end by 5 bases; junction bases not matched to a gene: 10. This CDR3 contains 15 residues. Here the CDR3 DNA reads TGTGCCAGCAGCTCCCTGACGGGAGGGATCCACGAGCAGTACTTC. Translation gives CASSSLTGGIHEQYF.

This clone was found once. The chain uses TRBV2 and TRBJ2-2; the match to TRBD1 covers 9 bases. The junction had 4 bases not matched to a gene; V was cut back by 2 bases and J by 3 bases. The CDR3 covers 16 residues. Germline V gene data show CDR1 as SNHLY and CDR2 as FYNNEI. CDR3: CASSEYGQGYTGELFF. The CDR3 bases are TGTGCCAGCAGTGAATATGGACAGGGGTACACCGGGGAGCTGTTTTTT.

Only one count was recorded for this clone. The CDR3 DNA reads TGCGCCAGCAGCCAAGAAACCGGACAGGGACCGAATGAGCAGTTCTTC. Its protein is CASSQETGQGPNEQFF. This chain uses TRBV4-3 with TRBJ2-1; TRBD1 agrees at 8 bases. Unmatched junction bases numbered 8, after V lost 0 bases and J lost 7 bases. Germline V CDR1 and CDR2: LGHNA, YSLEER. The CDR3 length is 16 residues.

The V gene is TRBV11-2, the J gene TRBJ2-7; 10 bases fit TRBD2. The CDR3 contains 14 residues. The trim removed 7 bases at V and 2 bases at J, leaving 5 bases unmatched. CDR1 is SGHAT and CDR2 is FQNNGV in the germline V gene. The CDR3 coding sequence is TGTGCCAGCAACCAGCTAGCGGGAGCCTACGAGCAGTACTTC. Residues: CASNQLAGAYEQYF. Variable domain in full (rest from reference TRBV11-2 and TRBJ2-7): EAGVAQSPRYKIIEKRQSVAFWCNPISGHATLYWYQQILGQGPKLLIQFQNNGVVDDSQLPKDRFSAERLKGVDSTLKIQPAKLEDSAVYLCASNQLAGAYEQYFGPGTRLTVT.

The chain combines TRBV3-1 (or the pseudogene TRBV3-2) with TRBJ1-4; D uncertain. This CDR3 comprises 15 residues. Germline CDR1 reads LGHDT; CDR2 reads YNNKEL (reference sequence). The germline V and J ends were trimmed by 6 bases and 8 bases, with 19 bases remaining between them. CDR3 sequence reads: CASSRGGAREEKLFF. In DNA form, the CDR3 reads TGTGCCAGCAGTCGGGGAGGTGCTAGGGAAGAAAAACTGTTTTTT.

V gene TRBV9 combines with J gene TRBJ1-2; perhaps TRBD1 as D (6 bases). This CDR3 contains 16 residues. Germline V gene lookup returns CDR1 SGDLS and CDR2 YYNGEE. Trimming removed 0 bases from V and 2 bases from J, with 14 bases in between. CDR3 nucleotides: TGTGCCAGCAGCGTAGGGCGACAGGTTATAAACTATGGCTACACCTTC. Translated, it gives CASSVGRQVINYGYTF. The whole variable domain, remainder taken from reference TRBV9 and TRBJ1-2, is DSGVTQTPKHLITATGQRVTLRCSPRSGDLSVYWYQQSLDQGLQFLIQYYNGEERAKGNILERFSAQQFPDLHSELNLSSLELGDSALYFCASSVGRQVINYGYTFGSGTRLTVV.

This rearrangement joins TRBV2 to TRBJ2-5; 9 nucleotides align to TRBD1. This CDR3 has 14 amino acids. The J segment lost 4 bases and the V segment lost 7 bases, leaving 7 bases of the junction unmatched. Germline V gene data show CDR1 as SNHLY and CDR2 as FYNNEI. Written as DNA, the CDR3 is TGTGCCAGCACCAAAGACAGGGGGGTAGAGACCCAGTACTTC. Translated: CASTKDRGVETQYF.

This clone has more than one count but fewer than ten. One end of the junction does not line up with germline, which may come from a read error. The CDR3 DNA sequence: TGTGCCAGCAGCTTAGATCGGGACTATCCGAACTTC. It specifies CASSLDRDYPNF. This chain links TRBV11-2 with TRBJ2-7; TRBD2 aligns across 7 bases. The CDR3 totals 12 residues. The germline V gene encodes CDR1 SGHAT and CDR2 FQNNGV.

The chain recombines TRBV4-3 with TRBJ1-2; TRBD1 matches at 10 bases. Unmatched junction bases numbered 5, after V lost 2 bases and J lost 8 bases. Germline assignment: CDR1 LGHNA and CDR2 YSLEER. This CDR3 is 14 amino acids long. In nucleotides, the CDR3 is TGCGCCAGCAGCCAACTAGGGACAGGGGAAGGCTACACCTTC. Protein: CASSQLGTGEGYTF.

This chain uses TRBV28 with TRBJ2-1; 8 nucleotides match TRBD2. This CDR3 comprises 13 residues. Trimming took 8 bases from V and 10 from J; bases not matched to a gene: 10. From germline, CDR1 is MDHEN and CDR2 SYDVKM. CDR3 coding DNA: TGTGCCAGCCGCCGGACTAGCATCGAGGAGCAGTTCTTC. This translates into CASRRTSIEEQFF.

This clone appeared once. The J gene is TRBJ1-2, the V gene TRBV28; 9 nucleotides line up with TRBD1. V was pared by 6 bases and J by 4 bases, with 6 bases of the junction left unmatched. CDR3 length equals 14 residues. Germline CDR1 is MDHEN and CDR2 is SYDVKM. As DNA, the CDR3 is TGTGCCAGCAGAGCCGAGGGACAGGGCTATGGCTACACCTTC. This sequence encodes CASRAEGQGYGYTF.

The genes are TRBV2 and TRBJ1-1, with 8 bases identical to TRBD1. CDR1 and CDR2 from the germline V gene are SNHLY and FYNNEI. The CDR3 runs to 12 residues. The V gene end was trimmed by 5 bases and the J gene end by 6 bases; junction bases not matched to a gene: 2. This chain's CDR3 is CASSTGGAEAFF. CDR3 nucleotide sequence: TGTGCCAGCAGTACAGGGGGAGCTGAAGCTTTCTTT.

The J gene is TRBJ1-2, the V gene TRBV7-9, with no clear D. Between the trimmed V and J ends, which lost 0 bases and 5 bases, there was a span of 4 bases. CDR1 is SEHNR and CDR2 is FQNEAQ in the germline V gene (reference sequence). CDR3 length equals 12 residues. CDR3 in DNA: TGTGCCAGCAGCTTAGCCATTTATGGCTACACCTTC. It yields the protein CASSLAIYGYTF.

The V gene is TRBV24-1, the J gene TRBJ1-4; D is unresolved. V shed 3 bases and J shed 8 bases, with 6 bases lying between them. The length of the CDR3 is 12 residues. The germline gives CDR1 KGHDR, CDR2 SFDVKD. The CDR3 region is CATSDGREKLFF. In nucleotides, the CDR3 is TGTGCCACCAGTGATGGGAGAGAAAAACTGTTTTTT.